This T cell receptor (beta chain) stems from a study of T cell responses to AZD1222 COVID-19 vaccine. Study findings and constraints: There were vaccine-associated CD4 TCRs across spike, dominant at 160-218 and 743-854.

Concerning this clone: Its target is unknown.

Some clones are missing from TCRdb's copy, which holds only in-frame ones; the method was immunoSEQ multiplex PCR. The sample carries some 97,000 clones, 85% to 90% recorded once. This clonotype originated in an adult in good health. The sample here was peripheral blood, taken on day 0 of AZD1222 vaccination.

CDR3 in DNA: TGTGCCAGCAGCTCCGACCGGGGGGGCCGCGGTGGCTACACCTTC. This encodes CASSSDRGGRGGYTF. J is TRBJ1-2 and V is TRBV7-9, with a weak D call TRBD1 (6 bases). Trimming shortened V by 4 bases and J by 7 bases, and 19 bases separated the two germline ends. This CDR3 is built from 15 residues. Germline lookup yields CDR1 SEHNR and CDR2 FQNEAQ (reference sequence).